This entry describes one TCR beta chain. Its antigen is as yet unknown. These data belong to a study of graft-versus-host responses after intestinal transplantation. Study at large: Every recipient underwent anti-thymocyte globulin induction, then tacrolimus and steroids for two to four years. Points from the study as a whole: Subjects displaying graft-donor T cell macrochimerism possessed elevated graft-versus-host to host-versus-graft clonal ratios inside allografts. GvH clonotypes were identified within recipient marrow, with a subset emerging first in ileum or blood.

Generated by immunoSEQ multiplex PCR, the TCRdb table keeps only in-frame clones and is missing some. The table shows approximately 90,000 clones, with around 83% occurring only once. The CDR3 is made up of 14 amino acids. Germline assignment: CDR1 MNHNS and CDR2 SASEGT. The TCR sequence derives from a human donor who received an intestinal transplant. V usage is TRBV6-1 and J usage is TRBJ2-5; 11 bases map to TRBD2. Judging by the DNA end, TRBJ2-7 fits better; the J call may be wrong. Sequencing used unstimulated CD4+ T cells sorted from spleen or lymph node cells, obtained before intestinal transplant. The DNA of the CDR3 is TGTGCCAGCAGTGTAGCGGGGGGGACCTACGAGCAGTACTTC. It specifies CASSVAGGTYEQYF.